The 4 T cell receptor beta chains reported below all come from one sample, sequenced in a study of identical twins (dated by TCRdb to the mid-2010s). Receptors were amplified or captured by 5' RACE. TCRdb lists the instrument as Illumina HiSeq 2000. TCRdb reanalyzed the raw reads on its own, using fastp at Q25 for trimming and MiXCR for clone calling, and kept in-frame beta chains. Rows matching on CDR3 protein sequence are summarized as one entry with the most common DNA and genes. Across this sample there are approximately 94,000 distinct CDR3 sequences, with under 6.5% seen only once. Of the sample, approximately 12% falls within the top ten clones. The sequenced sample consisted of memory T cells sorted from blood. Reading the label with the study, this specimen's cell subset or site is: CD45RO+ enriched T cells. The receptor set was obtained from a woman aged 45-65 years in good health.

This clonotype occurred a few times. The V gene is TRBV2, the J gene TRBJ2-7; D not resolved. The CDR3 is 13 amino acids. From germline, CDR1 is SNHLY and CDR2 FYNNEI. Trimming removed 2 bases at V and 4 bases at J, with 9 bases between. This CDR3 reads CASSELLRYEQYV. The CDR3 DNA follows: TGTGCCAGCAGTGAACTACTCCGGTACGAGCAGTACGTC.

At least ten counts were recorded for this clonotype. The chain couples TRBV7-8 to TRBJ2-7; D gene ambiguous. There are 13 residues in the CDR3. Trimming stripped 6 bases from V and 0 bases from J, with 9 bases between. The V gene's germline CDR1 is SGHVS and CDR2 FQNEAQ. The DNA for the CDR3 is TGTGCCAGCAGACCACTAAGCTCCTACGAGCAGTACGTC. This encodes CASRPLSSYEQYV.

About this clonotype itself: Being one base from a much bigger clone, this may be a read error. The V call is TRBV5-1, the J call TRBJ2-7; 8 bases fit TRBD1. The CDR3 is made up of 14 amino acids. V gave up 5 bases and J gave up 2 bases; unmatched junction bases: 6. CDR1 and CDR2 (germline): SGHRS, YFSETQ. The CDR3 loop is CASRVTGVTYEQYF. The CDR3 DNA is TGCGCCAGCAGGGTGACAGGGGTTACCTACGAGCAGTACTTC.

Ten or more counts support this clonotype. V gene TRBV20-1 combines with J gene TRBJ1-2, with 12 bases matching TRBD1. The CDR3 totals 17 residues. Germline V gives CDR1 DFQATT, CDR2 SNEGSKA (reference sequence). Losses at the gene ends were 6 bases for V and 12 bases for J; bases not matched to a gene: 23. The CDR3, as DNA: TGCAGTGCCAACTTCCCGGGACAGGGGGCGTCGAGTGTTCTGGACACCTTC. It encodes CSANFPGQGASSVLDTF.